Listed below are T cell receptor beta chains from one sample, sequenced in a study of early T cells in non-severe SARS-CoV-2 infection. TCRdb recomputed calls from the 5' RACE reads with MiXCR, one row per CDR3 protein. Among approximately 100,000 distinct CDR3 sequences listed, 14% were seen once. The sample comprised whole blood. Receptors originate from an adult who was a healthcare worker with PCR-confirmed SARS-CoV-2 infection or an uninfected control (not recorded which). The CDR3 runs from the conserved cysteine through the conserved F or W. D genes are given only for firm matches. Expanded clones are given a class, and other clones once, few, many or no size at all.

d_gene: -; v_gene: TRBV7-8; j_gene: TRBJ1-1; abundance: many; CDR3aa: CASSLSSQNTEAFF; CDR3nt: TGTGCCAGCAGCTTAAGCTCACAGAACACTGAAGCTTTCTTT
d_gene: -; v_gene: TRBV9; j_gene: TRBJ2-6; abundance: few; CDR3aa: CASCSGANVLTF; CDR3nt: TGTGCCAGTTGCTCTGGGGCCAACGTCCTGACTTTC
d_gene: TRBD1; v_gene: TRBV5-1; j_gene: TRBJ2-3; abundance: -; CDR3aa: CASSRGTGASTDTQYF; CDR3nt: TGCGCCAGCAGCCGAGGGACAGGGGCTTCGACAGATACGCAGTATTTT
d_gene: -; v_gene: TRBV27; j_gene: TRBJ2-7; abundance: -; CDR3aa: CASSLFGYEQYF; CDR3nt: TGTGCCAGCAGTTTATTTGGGTACGAGCAGTACTTC
d_gene: -; v_gene: TRBV19; j_gene: TRBJ2-6; abundance: many; CDR3aa: CASTQVTASGANVLTF; CDR3nt: TGTGCCAGTACCCAGGTCACGGCCTCTGGGGCCAACGTCCTGACTTTC
d_gene: TRBD1; v_gene: TRBV5-1; j_gene: TRBJ1-1; abundance: -; CDR3aa: CASGKRTGEWSEAFF; CDR3nt: TGCGCCAGCGGAAAAAGGACAGGGGAATGGTCTGAAGCTTTCTTT
d_gene: -; v_gene: TRBV30; j_gene: TRBJ2-3; abundance: many; CDR3aa: CAWSVRRGDTQYF; CDR3nt: TGTGCCTGGAGTGTAAGGAGGGGAGATACGCAGTATTTT
d_gene: TRBD2; v_gene: TRBV6-5; j_gene: TRBJ2-3; abundance: few; CDR3aa: CASSYGSGGPADTQYF; CDR3nt: TGTGCCAGCAGTTACGGGTCGGGGGGGCCGGCAGATACGCAGTATTTT
d_gene: -; v_gene: TRBV19; j_gene: TRBJ1-4; abundance: -; CDR3aa: CASSPDWGDEKLFF; CDR3nt: TGTGCCAGTAGCCCCGATTGGGGGGACGAAAAACTGTTTTTT
d_gene: TRBD1; v_gene: TRBV5-1; j_gene: TRBJ1-4; abundance: -; CDR3aa: CASRTGQRDEKLFF; CDR3nt: TGCGCCAGCAGGACGGGACAGCGGGATGAAAAACTGTTTTTT
d_gene: TRBD1; v_gene: TRBV7-6; j_gene: TRBJ2-2; abundance: -; CDR3aa: CASSLVPPGQGARITGELFF; CDR3nt: TGTGCCAGCAGCTTAGTCCCTCCGGGACAGGGGGCGCGGATCACCGGGGAGCTGTTTTTT
d_gene: -; v_gene: TRBV28; j_gene: TRBJ2-5; abundance: -; CDR3aa: CASSLARNRETQYF; CDR3nt: TGTGCCAGCAGTTTAGCAAGGAATCGAGAGACCCAGTACTTC
d_gene: -; v_gene: TRBV4-2; j_gene: TRBJ1-5; abundance: many; CDR3aa: CASSQGGSNQPQHF; CDR3nt: TGTGCCAGCAGCCAAGGGGGTAGCAATCAGCCCCAGCATTTT
d_gene: TRBD2; v_gene: TRBV27; j_gene: TRBJ2-7; abundance: -; CDR3aa: CASSFGTSGSYEQYF; CDR3nt: TGTGCCAGCAGTTTTGGGACTAGCGGGTCCTACGAGCAGTACTTC
d_gene: -; v_gene: TRBV7-9; j_gene: TRBJ2-1; abundance: -; CDR3aa: CASSLARIAWGSSYNEQFF; CDR3nt: TGTGCCAGCAGCTTAGCGCGGATAGCGTGGGGGAGCTCCTACAATGAGCAGTTCTTC
d_gene: -; v_gene: TRBV18; j_gene: TRBJ2-5; abundance: few; CDR3aa: CASSPDRQETQYF; CDR3nt: TGTGCCAGCTCACCGGACAGACAGGAGACCCAGTACTTC
d_gene: TRBD2; v_gene: TRBV7-6; j_gene: TRBJ2-3; abundance: many; CDR3aa: CASSLGTSGGYTDTQYF; CDR3nt: TGTGCCAGCAGCTTAGGGACTAGCGGGGGCTACACAGATACGCAGTATTTT
d_gene: TRBD1; v_gene: TRBV20-1; j_gene: TRBJ1-4; abundance: -; CDR3aa: CSAGGQGWEKLFF; CDR3nt: TGCAGTGCTGGTGGACAGGGATGGGAAAAACTGTTTTTT
d_gene: -; v_gene: TRBV11-2; j_gene: TRBJ2-7; abundance: many; CDR3aa: CASSLVTVSYEQYF; CDR3nt: TGTGCCAGCAGCTTGGTGACGGTCTCCTACGAGCAGTACTTC
d_gene: -; v_gene: TRBV10-3; j_gene: TRBJ2-1; abundance: -; CDR3aa: CAISEQGSPINEQFF; CDR3nt: TGTGCCATCAGTGAACAGGGATCCCCAATCAATGAGCAGTTCTTC
d_gene: -; v_gene: TRBV20-1; j_gene: TRBJ2-3; abundance: few; CDR3aa: CSARVPRPSTDTQYF; CDR3nt: TGCAGTGCTAGAGTCCCCAGGCCAAGCACAGATACGCAGTATTTT
d_gene: -; v_gene: TRBV12-3/TRBV12-4; j_gene: TRBJ2-3; abundance: few; CDR3aa: CASGTWDTQYF; CDR3nt: TGTGCCAGCGGTACGTGGGATACGCAGTATTTT
d_gene: -; v_gene: TRBV6-1; j_gene: TRBJ1-5; abundance: few; CDR3aa: CASSEVRGVRQPQHF; CDR3nt: TGTGCCAGCAGTGAAGTTCGGGGGGTACGGCAGCCCCAGCATTTT
d_gene: TRBD2; v_gene: TRBV12-3/TRBV12-4; j_gene: TRBJ2-1; abundance: many; CDR3aa: CASSLASGGGNEQFF; CDR3nt: TGTGCCAGCAGTTTAGCTAGCGGGGGCGGGAATGAGCAGTTCTTC
d_gene: TRBD2; v_gene: TRBV11-2; j_gene: TRBJ2-3; abundance: few; CDR3aa: CASRLAGGTDTQYF; CDR3nt: TGTGCCAGCAGACTAGCGGGGGGCACAGATACGCAGTATTTT
d_gene: -; v_gene: TRBV20-1; j_gene: TRBJ2-3; abundance: few; CDR3aa: CSARDRAGLSTDTQYF; CDR3nt: TGCAGTGCTAGAGATCGTGCGGGGCTGAGCACAGATACGCAGTATTTT
d_gene: -; v_gene: TRBV3-1; j_gene: TRBJ2-4; abundance: -; CDR3aa: CASSQGGPTLAKNIQYF; CDR3nt: TGTGCCAGCAGCCAAGGGGGCCCAACCTTAGCCAAAAACATTCAGTACTTC
d_gene: -; v_gene: TRBV21-1; j_gene: TRBJ2-7; abundance: few; CDR3aa: CASSCRKRGGDEQYF; CDR3nt: TGTGCCAGCAGCTGCCGCAAGCGGGGGGGCGACGAGCAGTACTTC
d_gene: TRBD1; v_gene: TRBV29-1; j_gene: TRBJ1-2; abundance: few; CDR3aa: CSVDEAGGNYGYTF; CDR3nt: TGCAGCGTTGATGAGGCAGGGGGCAACTATGGCTACACCTTC
d_gene: -; v_gene: TRBV11-2; j_gene: TRBJ1-4; abundance: -; CDR3aa: CASSFRTVEKLFF; CDR3nt: TGTGCCAGCAGCTTCAGGACGGTCGAAAAACTGTTTTTT
d_gene: -; v_gene: TRBV24-1; j_gene: TRBJ1-6; abundance: few; CDR3aa: CATSDQTGKPLHF; CDR3nt: TGTGCCACCAGTGATCAAACAGGAAAACCCCTCCACTTT
d_gene: -; v_gene: TRBV3-1; j_gene: TRBJ2-2; abundance: many; CDR3aa: CASSQLSAVTGELFF; CDR3nt: TGTGCCAGCAGCCAACTTTCAGCTGTGACCGGGGAGCTGTTTTTT
d_gene: TRBD1; v_gene: TRBV10-3; j_gene: TRBJ1-2; abundance: few; CDR3aa: CAISVDRPFYGYTF; CDR3nt: TGTGCCATCAGTGTGGACAGGCCGTTCTATGGCTACACCTTC
d_gene: TRBD2; v_gene: TRBV24-1; j_gene: TRBJ2-3; abundance: -; CDR3aa: CATSDFTGTNTDTQYF; CDR3nt: TGTGCCACCAGTGATTTCACCGGGACTAACACAGATACGCAGTATTTT
d_gene: -; v_gene: TRBV6-4; j_gene: TRBJ2-3; abundance: many; CDR3aa: CASSVGDLSTDTQYF; CDR3nt: TGTGCCAGCAGTGTCGGGGACCTTAGCACAGATACGCAGTATTTT
d_gene: -; v_gene: TRBV9; j_gene: TRBJ1-6; abundance: -; CDR3aa: CASSVAQFPPLHF; CDR3nt: TGTGCCAGCAGCGTAGCGCAGTTCCCACCCCTCCACTTT
d_gene: -; v_gene: TRBV7-2; j_gene: TRBJ2-3; abundance: -; CDR3aa: CASSPRSVDTQYF; CDR3nt: TGTGCCAGCAGCCCCCGTAGCGTAGATACGCAGTATTTT
d_gene: -; v_gene: TRBV5-5; j_gene: TRBJ1-6; abundance: -; CDR3aa: CASSTLLGSPLHF; CDR3nt: TGTGCCAGCAGCACCCTGCTGGGTTCACCCCTCCACTTT
d_gene: -; v_gene: TRBV12-3/TRBV12-4; j_gene: TRBJ1-1; abundance: many; CDR3aa: CASSSNSLWGFF; CDR3nt: TGTGCCAGCAGTTCCAACTCGCTTTGGGGTTTCTTT
d_gene: TRBD1; v_gene: TRBV29-1; j_gene: TRBJ1-5; abundance: many; CDR3aa: CSVVEAGGDQPQHF; CDR3nt: TGCAGCGTTGTCGAGGCAGGGGGGGATCAGCCCCAGCATTTT
d_gene: TRBD1; v_gene: TRBV5-1; j_gene: TRBJ2-2; abundance: few; CDR3aa: CASSTQGANTGELFF; CDR3nt: TGCGCCAGCAGCACCCAGGGGGCGAACACCGGGGAGCTGTTTTTT
d_gene: -; v_gene: TRBV20-1; j_gene: TRBJ2-1; abundance: -; CDR3aa: CSARKVASYNEQFF; CDR3nt: TGCAGTGCTAGAAAGGTCGCATCCTACAATGAGCAGTTCTTC
d_gene: TRBD2; v_gene: TRBV12-3/TRBV12-4; j_gene: TRBJ2-1; abundance: -; CDR3aa: CASSLGTREQQFF; CDR3nt: TGTGCCAGCAGTTTAGGGACTAGGGAACAGCAGTTCTTC
d_gene: -; v_gene: TRBV6-1; j_gene: TRBJ2-5; abundance: -; CDR3aa: CASSDVGRGETQYF; CDR3nt: TGTGCCAGCAGTGATGTGGGAAGAGGAGAGACCCAGTACTTC
d_gene: -; v_gene: TRBV7-2; j_gene: TRBJ2-5; abundance: few; CDR3aa: CASILGRRGQETQYF; CDR3nt: TGTGCCAGCATCCTGGGGCGACGGGGTCAAGAGACCCAGTACTTC
d_gene: TRBD1; v_gene: TRBV28; j_gene: TRBJ2-4; abundance: -; CDR3aa: CASRKTGVAKNIQYF; CDR3nt: TGTGCCAGCAGGAAGACAGGGGTGGCCAAAAACATTCAGTACTTC